These 13 T cell receptor beta chains were all obtained from the same sample, sequenced in a study of T cells after yellow fever vaccination. TCRdb independently ran MiXCR on the 5' RACE reads; one entry per CDR3 protein. The table records some 600,000 distinct CDR3 sequences, roughly an eighth of them present only once. The sample was PBMCs, taken on the day of the yellow fever booster vaccination. The origin of the receptors is a man younger than 45 who received the YFV17D yellow fever vaccine.

This clonotype appeared a few times. V and J are TRBV5-8 and TRBJ2-1; D unclear. V was clipped by 0 bases and J by 8 bases, with 12 bases between them. Germline CDR1 reads SGHTS; CDR2 reads YDEGEE. The CDR3 spans 14 residues. The CDR3 sequence is CASSLELAIYEQFF. CDR3 DNA: TGTGCCAGCAGCTTGGAATTAGCTATCTATGAGCAGTTCTTC.

A few counts support this clonotype. J is TRBJ2-7 and V is TRBV12-3 or TRBV12-4, with D hard to call. This CDR3 has 14 residues. V dropped 5 bases and J dropped 1 base, with 12 bases sitting between them. The CDR3 bases are TGTGCCAGCAGTCTGAGTGTTCAGTCCTACGAGCAGTACTTC. Translating it yields CASSLSVQSYEQYF.

The V call is TRBV28, the J call TRBJ2-7; TRBD1 matches 8 bases. Germline values: CDR1 MDHEN, CDR2 SYDVKM. V lost 5 bases, J lost 3 bases, and 6 bases stayed unmatched. CDR3 size: 14 residues. CDR3 DNA sequence: TGTGCCAGCAGTACTCCGGGACAGGTCTACGAGCAGTACTTC. It encodes CASSTPGQVYEQYF.

This sequence joins TRBV7-2 and TRBJ2-3, with D perhaps matching TRBD1 or TRBD2 (5 bases each). Per germline, CDR1 SGHTA and CDR2 FQGNSA. The V end was cut by 5 bases, the J end by 0 bases, with 15 bases between. The CDR3 sequence is 16 residues long. CDR3 nucleotide sequence: TGTGCCAGCAGCCGACGGGGCCAGGACAGCACAGATACGCAGTATTTT. Amino acids: CASSRRGQDSTDTQYF.

This clonotype was observed at least ten times. DNA for the CDR3: TGTGCCAGCAGCCCATTCCTAGCGGGGGGCACAGATACGCAGTATTTT. It translates to CASSPFLAGGTDTQYF. The gene calls are TRBV7-2 and TRBJ2-3, with 10 bases that match TRBD2. V was pared by 5 bases and J by 1 base, with 6 bases of the junction left unmatched. Germline V gene sequence: CDR1 SGHTA, CDR2 FQGNSA. There are 16 residues in the CDR3.

The chain links TRBV27 to TRBJ2-1, with 12 bases that match TRBD2. The germline V gene encodes CDR1 MNHEY and CDR2 SMNVEV (reference sequence). This CDR3 spans 16 amino acids. V lost 3 bases to trimming and J lost 8 bases; unmatched junction nucleotides: 8. CDR3 in DNA: TGTGCCAGCAGTTTCGCTAGCGGGAGGGCTACGGATGAGCAGTTCTTC. As protein: CASSFASGRATDEQFF.

This clonotype was observed a few times. The chain uses TRBV7-9 and TRBJ2-7; D ambiguous. V lost 8 bases to trimming and J lost 4 bases, with 18 bases between them. This CDR3 comprises 14 residues. CDR1 is SEHNR and CDR2 is FQNEAQ in the germline V gene (reference sequence). The CDR3 spells CASSLIHTPYEQYF. The CDR3 DNA reads TGTGCCAGCTCCCTGATCCATACCCCATACGAGCAGTACTTC. Complete variable domain (other parts from reference TRBV7-9 and TRBJ2-7): DTGVSQNPRHKITKRGQNVTFRCDPISEHNRLYWYRQTLGQGPEFLTYFQNEAQLEKSRLLSDRFSAERPKGSFSTLEIQRTEQGDSAMYLCASSLIHTPYEQYFGPGTRLTVT.

The chain uses TRBV5-5 and TRBJ2-3; no reliable D call. Germline-derived CDR1 and CDR2 are SGHKS and YYEKEE (reference sequence). Trimming stripped 6 bases from V and 3 bases from J, with 5 bases between. This CDR3 spans 11 amino acids. The DNA for the CDR3 is TGTGCCAGCATCCAAACAGATACGCAGTATTTT. Protein: CASIQTDTQYF.

This clonotype was found a few times. The rearrangement joins TRBV5-1 to TRBJ2-6, with 8 bases fitting TRBD1. Losses at the gene ends were 3 bases for V and 0 bases for J; bases not matched to a gene: 14. Germline CDR1 reads SGHRS; CDR2 reads YFSETQ. This CDR3 is 20 amino acids long. In nucleotides, the CDR3 is TGCGCCAGCAGCTGGCTAACCGGGACAGGAAGGGTCTCTGGGGCCAACGTCCTGACTTTC. This codes for CASSWLTGTGRVSGANVLTF.

The CDR3 region is CASRLHRGNEKLFF. The CDR3 DNA is TGTGCCAGCCGCTTGCACCGAGGCAATGAAAAACTGTTTTTT. The rearrangement links TRBV16 to TRBJ1-4; D is uncertain. This CDR3 has 14 residues. Trimming removed 8 bases at V and 5 bases at J, with 15 bases between. Looked up from germline, CDR1 is KGHSY and CDR2 is FQNENV.

The chain uses TRBV14 and TRBJ2-5; D not resolved. The germline V gene encodes CDR1 SGHDN and CDR2 FVKESK. V was trimmed by 1 base and J by 5 bases, leaving 8 bases between them. This CDR3 is built from 13 residues. In nucleotides, the CDR3 is TGTGCCAGCAGCCAAGTGGCCTCGGAGACCCAGTACTTC. This translates into CASSQVASETQYF.

The chain links TRBV5-1 to TRBJ2-2; TRBD2 is a possible D gene (5 bases). Germline values: CDR1 SGHRS, CDR2 YFSETQ. Trimming took off 0 bases at V and 1 base at J, with 10 bases between the two ends. This CDR3 region has 16 residues. The chain's CDR3 is CASSLALAGNTGELFF. The CDR3 DNA reads TGCGCCAGCAGCTTGGCCTTGGCGGGGAACACCGGGGAGCTGTTTTTT.

This clonotype turned up a few times. This sequence joins TRBV20-1 and TRBJ2-5, with 11 bases matching TRBD2. Looked up from germline, CDR1 is DFQATT and CDR2 is SNEGSKA (reference sequence). The CDR3 contains 14 residues. The J segment lost 5 bases and the V segment lost 5 bases, leaving 7 bases of the junction unmatched. CDR3 DNA sequence: TGCAGTGCTCTACTAGCGGGAGCGTGGGAGACCCAGTACTTC. Translating it yields CSALLAGAWETQYF.